This TCR beta chain was retrieved from a study of CD8 T cells in Susac syndrome (dated by TCRdb to between 2018 and 2021). Study-wide context: Whether CD8+ T cell activation and differentiation in Susac syndrome was antigen driven was tested using repertoire sequencing. General conclusions and limits of the study: The number of individuals in the TCR sequencing and HLA analysis was recognized as being relatively small.

Regarding this clonotype: Its cognate antigen has yet to be identified. No much larger clone exists at a distance of one base, and base qualities are not known.

V and J are truncated by 2 bases and 6 bases respectively, leaving an intervening sequence of 11 bases. CDR3 length: 14 amino acids, cysteine to phenylalanine. Kept here is only the CDR3 DNA, which spans 42 bases and is read in frame from base 1. RNA was extracted using the RNeasy kit, and about 0.5 to 1 ug of the RNA was reverse transcribed with random hexamers. TCR beta CDR3 regions were amplified with the immunoSEQ multiplex PCR assay covering 54 Vbeta and 13 Jbeta segments. To correct PCR amplification bias, a synthetic template baseline was used for both primer optimization and computational correction. Under the source paper's analysis protocol: Reads were assigned to V, D and J genes according to IMGT and analyzed in immunoSEQ Analyzer, with only productive sequences retained. To calculate clonality, Shannon entropy was normalized by log2 of the number of productive unique sequences and then subtracted from one. For each patient and control, public and private clones were evaluated within the 100 most prevalent clones. Susac-specific clones were defined as absent from healthy and MS cohorts, some 1,000 published viral clones and other ImmuneACCESS disease sequences. Clones were called with MiXCR by TCRdb after fastp trimmed the public reads at Q25, and only in-frame beta chains were retained. One record per CDR3 amino acid sequence lists the most common genes and DNA. In this record, the V and J calls reflect TCRdb's handling and not the investigators' own analysis. This sample lists approximately 110,000 distinct CDR3 sequences; about 95% were detected once. The biggest ten clones account for 0.09% to 0.1% of the sample.

Peripheral blood CD8+ and CD4+ T cells from healthy donors, Susac syndrome patients and multiple sclerosis patients were profiled by high-throughput TCR beta sequencing. Healthy donors were included as age- and sex-matched controls. Bulk CD8+ and CD4+ T cells were purified magnetically by negative isolation, whereas CD8+ TEMRA cells were enriched by FACS. Blood was collected in EDTA tubes and processed within 24 hours, with PBMCs isolated through density gradient centrifugation. PBMCs intended for TCR sequencing were cryopreserved in liquid nitrogen and thawed later in a water bath at 37 degrees C. Purity of sorted or isolated CD4+, CD8+ and CD8+ TEMRA cells was at least 90%.

The chain links TRBV12-3 or TRBV12-4 with TRBJ2-1, with no D gene named confidently. Sequenced input: CD4+ T cells from PBMCs. The clonotype comes from a human donor in good health. The CDR3 reads as follows: CASSLSTIPNEQFF. In nucleotides, the sequence is TGTGCCAGCAGTTTAAGTACAATCCCCAATGAGCAGTTCTTC.